This paragraph reports one T cell receptor (beta chain). Its antigen remains unidentified. No qualities accompany the bases; no much larger clone lies one base away. This specimen comes from a study of PD-1 and CTLA-4 blockade in melanoma (dated by TCRdb to 2020 to 2022). Context from the whole study: In patients with melanoma, the researchers looked at the effects of CTLA-4 blockade versus PD-1 blockade on the CD8 T cell response that was melanoma-reactive.

The library relied on the immunoSEQ multiplex PCR assay. As stored in TCRdb, this immuneACCESS dataset retains in-frame rearrangements with V and J assigned. A fraction of the clones does not appear; measured against another copy, unresolved V genes explain less than half of the discrepancy, and the remainder lacks a known reason. A total of more than 15,000 clones appear in this sample, about 71% of them only once. The ten largest clonotypes hold roughly 13% of the sample. The germline V gene (reference sequence) provides CDR1 MNHEY and CDR2 SMNVEV. V lost 1 base and J lost 7 bases, and the count of bases not matched to a germline gene is 10. Including the terminal cysteine and phenylalanine, the CDR3 comprises 16 residues. The only DNA kept is the CDR3, 48 bases in frame from the first base.

The sample consisted of CD8+ T cells from peripheral blood, taken from a patient given anti-PD-1 treatment. This clonotype was obtained from a human donor with melanoma. The chain uses TRBV27 and TRBJ2-1, with 7 central nucleotides matching TRBD2. The DNA is TGTGCCAGCAGTTTATGGGACTATACGGTCCCGAATGAGCAGTTCTTC. Its amino acids are CASSLWDYTVPNEQFF.